The present TCR beta chain was sequenced within a study of T cell responses to AZD1222 COVID-19 vaccine. TCRdb keeps only in-frame clones here, not all; method: immunoSEQ multiplex PCR. Here the sample spans roughly 98,000 clones, more than 90% being singletons. The V segment lost 3 bases and the J segment 7 bases; nucleotides outside the gene matches: 12. This CDR3 has 16 residues. Germline V CDR1 and CDR2: SQVTM, ANQGSEA. This material consisted of peripheral blood, taken on day 0 of AZD1222 vaccination. The sequence was obtained from an adult in good health. The V call is TRBV29-1, the J call TRBJ1-4, with 9 bases aligning to TRBD1. The CDR3 nucleotides read TGCAGCGTTGAGGGGCCTGGACAGGGGTTAGCTGAAAAACTGTTTTTT. This translates into CSVEGPGQGLAEKLFF.